This paragraph covers one T cell receptor (beta chain) sequence. These data belong to a study of T cell changes during pregnancy in multiple sclerosis. CDR1 is SEHNR, CDR2 FQNEAQ, per germline (reference sequence). V lost 3 bases and J 0 bases, leaving 6 bases between the germline ends. The CDR3 length is 13 residues. The data were produced by immunoSEQ multiplex PCR, yet TCRdb's version contains in-frame clones alone and is incomplete. The data show around 88,000 clones, around 92% seen once. The rearrangement uses TRBV7-9 and TRBJ2-7; D perhaps matches TRBD1 (5 bases). The sample consisted of peripheral blood, taken in the first trimester of pregnancy. The TCR was taken from a female donor with multiple sclerosis, enrolled in a pregnancy study. CDR3 loop: CASSFDSSYEQYF. CDR3 coding DNA: TGTGCCAGCAGCTTCGACAGCTCCTACGAGCAGTACTTC.